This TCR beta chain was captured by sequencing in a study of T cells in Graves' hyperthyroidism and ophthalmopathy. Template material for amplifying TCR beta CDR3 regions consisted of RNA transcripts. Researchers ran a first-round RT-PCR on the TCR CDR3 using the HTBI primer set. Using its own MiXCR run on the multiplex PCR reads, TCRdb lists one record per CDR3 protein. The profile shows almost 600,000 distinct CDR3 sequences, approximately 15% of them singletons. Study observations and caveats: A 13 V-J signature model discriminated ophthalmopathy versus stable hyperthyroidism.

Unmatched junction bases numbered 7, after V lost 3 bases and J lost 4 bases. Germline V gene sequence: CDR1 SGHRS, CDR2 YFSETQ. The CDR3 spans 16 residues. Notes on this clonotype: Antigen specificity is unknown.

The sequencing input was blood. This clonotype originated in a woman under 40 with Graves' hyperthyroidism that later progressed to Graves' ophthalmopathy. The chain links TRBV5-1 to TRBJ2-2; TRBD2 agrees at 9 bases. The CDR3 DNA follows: TGCGCCAGCAGCTCTCCGGGACTAGCAGCCACCGGGGAGCTGTTTTTT. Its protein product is CASSSPGLAATGELFF. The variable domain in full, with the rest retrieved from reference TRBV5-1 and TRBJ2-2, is KAGVTQTPRYLIKTRGQQVTLSCSPISGHRSVSWYQQTPGQGLQFLFEYFSETQRNKGNFPGRFSGRQFSNSRSEMNVSTLELGDSALYLCASSSPGLAATGELFFGEGSRLTVL.